This T cell receptor (beta chain) was captured in a study of CD8+ T cells in alopecia areata. After isolation, RNA underwent reverse transcription to generate cDNA as the sequencing template. Sequenced by immunoSEQ multiplex PCR; TCRdb stores in-frame clones only, minus some. Altogether 200,000 to 250,000 clones are present, more than 45% being singletons, with the ten largest covering around 1.5%. Per germline, CDR1 SQVTM and CDR2 ANQGSEA. Trimming took off 5 bases at V and 7 bases at J, with 6 bases between the two ends. The CDR3 has 10 amino acids. This clone has just a few counts. Treatment specified: oral pan-JAK inhibitor, 5-10 mg twice daily.

The sample consisted of CD4+ T cells sorted from blood, taken at week 4, from a patient treated with tofacitinib. This sequence originates from a human donor with alopecia areata. The gene calls are TRBV29-1 and TRBJ2-1; D call uncertain. DNA for the CDR3: TGCAGCGTTCAAAGTAATGAGCAGTTCTTC. This encodes CSVQSNEQFF.